The entry that follows covers one T cell receptor (beta chain) sequence. What it recognizes is unknown. CDR3 length equals 15 residues. Germline trimming cut 6 bases from V and 3 bases from J; bases unmatched to any gene: 11. Germline V gene lookup returns CDR1 SGHNT and CDR2 YENEEA. The data were produced by immunoSEQ multiplex PCR, yet TCRdb's version contains in-frame clones alone and is incomplete. The sample includes about 4,200 clones, around 60% seen only once; the top ten take 4%. This record belongs to a study of Tregs in tolerant kidney transplant recipients. The genes are TRBV11-3 and TRBJ2-7; TRBD2 agrees at 7 bases. The origin of this receptor is a human donor in good health. Material for sequencing was CD8+ T cells from blood cultured with allogeneic cells. The DNA of the CDR3 is TGTGCCAGCAGTCCTTCTAGCGGCCCTAGCTACGAGCAGTACTTC. Amino acid sequence: CASSPSSGPSYEQYF.